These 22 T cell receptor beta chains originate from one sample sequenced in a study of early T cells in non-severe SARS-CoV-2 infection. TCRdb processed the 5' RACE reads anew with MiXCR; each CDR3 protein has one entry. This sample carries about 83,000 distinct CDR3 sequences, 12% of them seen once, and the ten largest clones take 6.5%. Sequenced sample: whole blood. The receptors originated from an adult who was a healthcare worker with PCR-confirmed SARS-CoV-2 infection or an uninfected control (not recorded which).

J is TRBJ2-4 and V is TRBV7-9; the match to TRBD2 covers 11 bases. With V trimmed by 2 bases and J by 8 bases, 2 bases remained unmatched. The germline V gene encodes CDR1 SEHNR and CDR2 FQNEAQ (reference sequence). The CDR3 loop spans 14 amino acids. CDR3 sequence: CASSLLLAGDIQYF. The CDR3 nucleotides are TGTGCCAGCAGCTTACTACTAGCGGGGGACATTCAGTACTTC. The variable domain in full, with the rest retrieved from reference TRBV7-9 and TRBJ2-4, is DTGVSQNPRHKITKRGQNVTFRCDPISEHNRLYWYRQTLGQGPEFLTYFQNEAQLEKSRLLSDRFSAERPKGSFSTLEIQRTEQGDSAMYLCASSLLLAGDIQYFGAGTRLSVL.

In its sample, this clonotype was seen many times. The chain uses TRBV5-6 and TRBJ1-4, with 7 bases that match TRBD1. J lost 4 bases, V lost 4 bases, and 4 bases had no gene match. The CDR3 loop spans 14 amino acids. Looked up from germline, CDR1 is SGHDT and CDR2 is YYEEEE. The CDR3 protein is CASSAGQINEKLFF. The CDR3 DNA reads TGTGCCAGCAGCGCGGGACAGATTAATGAAAAACTGTTTTTT.

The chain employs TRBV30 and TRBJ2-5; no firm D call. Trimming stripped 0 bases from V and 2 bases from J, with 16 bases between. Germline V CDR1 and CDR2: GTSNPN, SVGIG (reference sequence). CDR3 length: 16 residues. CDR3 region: CAWSVSLTAAQETQYF. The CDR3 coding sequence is TGTGCCTGGAGTGTTTCCCTGACGGCAGCTCAAGAGACCCAGTACTTC.

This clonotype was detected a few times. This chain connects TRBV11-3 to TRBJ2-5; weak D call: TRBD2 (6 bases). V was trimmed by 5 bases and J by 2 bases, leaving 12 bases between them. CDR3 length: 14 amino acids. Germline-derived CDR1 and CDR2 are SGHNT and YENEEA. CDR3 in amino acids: CASSLGGTQETQYF. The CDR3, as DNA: TGTGCCAGCAGCCTCGGCGGGACTCAAGAGACCCAGTACTTC.

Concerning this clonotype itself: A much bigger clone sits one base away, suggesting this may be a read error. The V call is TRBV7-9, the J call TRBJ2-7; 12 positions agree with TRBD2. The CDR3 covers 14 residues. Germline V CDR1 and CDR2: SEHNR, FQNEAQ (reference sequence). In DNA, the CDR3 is TGTGTCAGCGGCGGGACTAGCGGGCCCCACGAGCAGTACTTC. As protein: CVSGGTSGPHEQYF.

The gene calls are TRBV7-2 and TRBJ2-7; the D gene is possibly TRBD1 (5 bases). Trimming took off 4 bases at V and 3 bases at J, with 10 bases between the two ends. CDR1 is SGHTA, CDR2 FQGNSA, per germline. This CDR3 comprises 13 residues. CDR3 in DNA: TGTGCCAGCAGCTCCACCGACAGCTACGAGCAGTACTTC. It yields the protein CASSSTDSYEQYF. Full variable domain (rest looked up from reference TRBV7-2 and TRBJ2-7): GAGVSQSPSNKVTEKGKDVELRCDPISGHTALYWYRQSLGQGLEFLIYFQGNSAPDKSGLPSDRFSAERTGGSVSTLTIQRTQQEDSAVYLCASSSTDSYEQYFGPGTRLTVT.

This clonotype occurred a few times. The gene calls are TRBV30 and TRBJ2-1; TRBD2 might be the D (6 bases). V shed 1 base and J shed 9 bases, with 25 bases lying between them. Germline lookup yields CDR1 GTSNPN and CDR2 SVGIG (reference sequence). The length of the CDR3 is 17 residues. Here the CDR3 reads CAWSDWGMATRDSEQFF. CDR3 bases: TGTGCCTGGAGTGACTGGGGGATGGCCACGCGGGATAGTGAGCAGTTCTTC.

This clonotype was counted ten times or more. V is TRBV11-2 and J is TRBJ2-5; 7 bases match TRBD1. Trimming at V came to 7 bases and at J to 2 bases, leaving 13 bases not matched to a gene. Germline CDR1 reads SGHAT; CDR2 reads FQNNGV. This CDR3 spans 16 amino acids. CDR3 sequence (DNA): TGTGCCAGCAACGACCTAACTGGGACAGAGCAAGAGACCCAGTACTTC. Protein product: CASNDLTGTEQETQYF.

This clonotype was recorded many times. CDR3 sequence: CAISESEGSPNQPQHF. In DNA, the CDR3 is TGTGCCATCAGTGAGTCGGAGGGCAGCCCCAATCAGCCCCAGCATTTT. This chain uses TRBV10-3 with TRBJ1-5; D uncertain. V shed 0 bases and J shed 3 bases, with 12 bases lying between them. The CDR3 length is 16 residues. CDR1 and CDR2 from the germline V gene are ENHRY and SYGVKD.

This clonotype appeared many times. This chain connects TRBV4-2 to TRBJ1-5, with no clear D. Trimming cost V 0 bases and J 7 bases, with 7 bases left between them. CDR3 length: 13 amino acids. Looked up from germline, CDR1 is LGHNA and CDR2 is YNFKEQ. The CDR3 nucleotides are TGTGCCAGCAGCCAAGATCGAAACCAGCCCCAGCATTTT. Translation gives CASSQDRNQPQHF.

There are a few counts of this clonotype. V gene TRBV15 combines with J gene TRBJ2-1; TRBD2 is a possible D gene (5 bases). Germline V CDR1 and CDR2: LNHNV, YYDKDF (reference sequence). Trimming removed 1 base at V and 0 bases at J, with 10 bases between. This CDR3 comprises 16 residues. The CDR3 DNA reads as TGTGCCACCAGCAGAGGTGACTACCTCTCCTACAATGAGCAGTTCTTC. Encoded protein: CATSRGDYLSYNEQFF. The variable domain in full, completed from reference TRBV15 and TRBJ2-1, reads DAMVIQNPRYQVTQFGKPVTLSCSQTLNHNVMYWYQQKSSQAPKLLFHYYDKDFNNEADTPDNFQSRRPNTSFCFLDIRSPGLGDTAMYLCATSRGDYLSYNEQFFGPGTRLTVL.

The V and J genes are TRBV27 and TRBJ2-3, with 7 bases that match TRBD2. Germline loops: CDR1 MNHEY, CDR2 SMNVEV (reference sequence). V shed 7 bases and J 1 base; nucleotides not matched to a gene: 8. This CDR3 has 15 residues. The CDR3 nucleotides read TGTGCCAGCAAAGCCGGGACTACCCGCACAGATACGCAGTATTTT. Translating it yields CASKAGTTRTDTQYF.

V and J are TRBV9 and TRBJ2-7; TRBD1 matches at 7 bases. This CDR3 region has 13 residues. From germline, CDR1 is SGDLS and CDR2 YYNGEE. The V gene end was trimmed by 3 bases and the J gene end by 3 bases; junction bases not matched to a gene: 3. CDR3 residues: CASSARQGYEQYF. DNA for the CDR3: TGTGCCAGCAGCGCCCGACAGGGCTACGAGCAGTACTTC.

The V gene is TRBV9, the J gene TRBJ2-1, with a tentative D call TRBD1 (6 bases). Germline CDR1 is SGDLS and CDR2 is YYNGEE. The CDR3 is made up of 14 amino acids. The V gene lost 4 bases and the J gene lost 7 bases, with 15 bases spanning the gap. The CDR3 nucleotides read TGTGCCAGCAGCCCGGGACAAAACCGAAATGAGCAGTTCTTC. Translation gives CASSPGQNRNEQFF.

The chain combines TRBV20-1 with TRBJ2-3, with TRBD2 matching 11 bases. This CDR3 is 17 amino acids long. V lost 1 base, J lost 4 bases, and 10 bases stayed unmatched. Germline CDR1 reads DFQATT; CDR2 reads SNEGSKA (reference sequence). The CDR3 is CSARASSGRRGPDTQYF. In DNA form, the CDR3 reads TGCAGTGCTAGAGCGTCTAGCGGGAGGAGGGGTCCAGATACGCAGTATTTT.

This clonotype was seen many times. Here the CDR3 reads CASSRDRVNSPLHF. The CDR3, as DNA: TGTGCCAGCAGCCGGGACAGAGTTAATTCACCCCTCCACTTT. The chain employs TRBV25-1 and TRBJ1-6; TRBD1 matches at 7 bases. Germline CDR1 MGHDK, CDR2 SYGVNS. J gave up 6 bases and V 6 bases, and 5 bases lay outside the gene matches. The length of the CDR3 is 14 residues.

CDR3 sequence reads: CASSVGQGVGYEQYF. The DNA for the CDR3 is TGTGCCAGCAGCGTCGGACAGGGGGTTGGATACGAGCAGTACTTC. This sequence joins TRBV9 and TRBJ2-7; 10 positions match TRBD1. The length of the CDR3 is 15 residues. Germline V gene lookup returns CDR1 SGDLS and CDR2 YYNGEE. Trimming removed 2 bases from V and 4 bases from J; junction bases left unmatched: 6.

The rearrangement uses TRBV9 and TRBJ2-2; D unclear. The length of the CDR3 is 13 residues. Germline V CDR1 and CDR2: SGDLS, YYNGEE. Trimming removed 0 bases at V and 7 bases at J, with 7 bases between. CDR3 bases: TGTGCCAGCAGCGTAGGTGGCGACGGGGAGCTGTTTTTT. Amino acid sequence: CASSVGGDGELFF.

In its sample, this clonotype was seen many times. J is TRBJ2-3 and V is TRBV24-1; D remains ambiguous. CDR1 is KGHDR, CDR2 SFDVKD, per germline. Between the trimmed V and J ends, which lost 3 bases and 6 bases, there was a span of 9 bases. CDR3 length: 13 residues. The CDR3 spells CATSDEVVDTQYF. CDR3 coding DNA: TGTGCCACCAGTGATGAGGTTGTGGATACGCAGTATTTT.

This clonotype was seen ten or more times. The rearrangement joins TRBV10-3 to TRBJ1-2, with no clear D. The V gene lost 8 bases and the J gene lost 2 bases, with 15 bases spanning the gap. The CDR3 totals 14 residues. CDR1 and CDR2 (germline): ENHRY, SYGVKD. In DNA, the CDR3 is TGTGCCATCGCGGTGGACGGACGGAACTATGGCTACACCTTC. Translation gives CAIAVDGRNYGYTF.

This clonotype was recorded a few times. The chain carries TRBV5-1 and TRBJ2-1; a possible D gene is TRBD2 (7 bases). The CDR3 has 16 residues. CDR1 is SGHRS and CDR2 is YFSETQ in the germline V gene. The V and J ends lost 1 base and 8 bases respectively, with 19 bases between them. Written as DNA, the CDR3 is TGCGCCAGCAGCTTGTTCGGGGGGCTAGATTTCGATGAGCAGTTCTTC. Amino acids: CASSLFGGLDFDEQFF.

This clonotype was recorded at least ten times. The CDR3 sequence: CASSRGQGIINYGYTF. As DNA, the CDR3 is TGTGCCAGCAGCCGAGGACAGGGGATCATAAACTATGGCTACACCTTC. The rearrangement uses TRBV7-2 and TRBJ1-2; 9 bases agree with TRBD1. CDR3 length equals 16 residues. Germline CDR1 SGHTA, CDR2 FQGNSA. The trim removed 5 bases at V and 2 bases at J, leaving 9 bases unmatched.